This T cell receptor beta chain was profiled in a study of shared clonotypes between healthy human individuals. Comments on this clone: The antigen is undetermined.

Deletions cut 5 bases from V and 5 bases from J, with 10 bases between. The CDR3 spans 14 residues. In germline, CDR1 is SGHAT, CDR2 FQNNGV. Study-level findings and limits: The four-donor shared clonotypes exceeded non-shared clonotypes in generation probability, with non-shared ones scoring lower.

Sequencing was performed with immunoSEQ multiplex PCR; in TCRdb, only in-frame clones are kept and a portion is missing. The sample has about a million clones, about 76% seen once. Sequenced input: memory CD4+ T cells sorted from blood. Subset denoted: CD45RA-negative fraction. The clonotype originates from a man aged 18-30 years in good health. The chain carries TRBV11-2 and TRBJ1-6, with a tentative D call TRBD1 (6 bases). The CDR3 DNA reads TGTGCCAGCAGCCCGCGGACAGATAATTCACCCCTCCACTTT. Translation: CASSPRTDNSPLHF.